These 24 T cell receptor beta chains were sequenced from one sample in a study of response to subunit inactivated influenza vaccine. MiXCR, run by TCRdb on the RT-PCR reads, gives a single entry per CDR3 protein. The sample has about half a million distinct CDR3 sequences; about a tenth are singletons. The sequencing used PBMCs from blood, collected 45 days after vaccination. The receptor set was obtained from a man aged 45 to 65 who received an inactivated influenza vaccine.

V gene TRBV5-1 combines with J gene TRBJ2-5, with 8 bases matching TRBD1. V trimming: 4 bases; J trimming: 4 bases; junction bases outside the gene matches: 6. The germline CDR1 and CDR2 sequences are SGHRS and YFSETQ. The CDR3 is 14 residues long. CDR3 in amino acids: CASSTGGTSETQYF. The CDR3 DNA sequence: TGCGCCAGCAGCACAGGGGGAACTTCAGAGACCCAGTACTTC. The variable domain in full, completed from reference TRBV5-1 and TRBJ2-5, reads KAGVTQTPRYLIKTRGQQVTLSCSPISGHRSVSWYQQTPGQGLQFLFEYFSETQRNKGNFPGRFSGRQFSNSRSEMNVSTLELGDSALYLCASSTGGTSETQYFGPGTRLLVL.

This clonotype appeared a few times. V and J are TRBV20-1 and TRBJ2-2, with D hard to call. Trimming took 0 bases from V and 1 from J, leaving 3 bases between them. The V gene's germline CDR1 is DFQATT and CDR2 SNEGSKA (reference sequence). The CDR3 is 13 residues long. CDR3 region: CSAREMNTGELFF. The CDR3 DNA reads TGCAGTGCTAGAGAAATGAACACCGGGGAGCTGTTTTTT.

The chain has TRBV2 and TRBJ2-7, with TRBD1 matching over 7 bases. The CDR3 loop spans 15 amino acids. Germline assignment: CDR1 SNHLY and CDR2 FYNNEI. Losses at the gene ends were 7 bases for V and 0 bases for J; bases not matched to a gene: 9. As DNA, the CDR3 is TGTGCCAGCACTGGACCGGGACAGAGCTCCTACGAGCAGTACTTC. This codes for CASTGPGQSSYEQYF.

On this clonotype: Given a much more abundant clone one base away, this may be a read error. This sequence joins TRBV29-1 and TRBJ2-5; D possibly uses TRBD1 or TRBD2 (6 bases each). V shed 7 bases and J shed 1 base, with 13 bases lying between them. The CDR3 is 13 amino acids. CDR1 and CDR2 from the germline V gene are SQVTM and ANQGSEA. The CDR3 loop reads CSDRTAGQETQYF. The CDR3 DNA sequence: TGCAGCGACAGGACAGCGGGCCAAGAGACCCAGTACTTC.

This clonotype was picked up many times. The chain carries TRBV5-1 and TRBJ2-7; TRBD1 matches at 9 bases. The CDR3 runs to 14 residues. Germline V lookup: CDR1 SGHRS, CDR2 YFSETQ. The V gene end was trimmed by 4 bases and the J gene end by 3 bases; junction bases not matched to a gene: 5. CDR3 loop: CASSGTGTLYEQYF. The CDR3 DNA reads TGCGCCAGCAGCGGGACAGGGACCCTCTACGAGCAGTACTTC.

This clonotype was seen repeatedly, ten times or more. The CDR3 DNA reads as TGCGCCAGCAGTCGCGATAGCCGGGGGAACATTCAGTACTTC. Its translation: CASSRDSRGNIQYF. The chain uses TRBV5-1 and TRBJ2-4; D perhaps matches TRBD2 (6 bases). Trimming stripped 5 bases from V and 7 bases from J, with 16 bases between. Germline assignment: CDR1 SGHRS and CDR2 YFSETQ. This CDR3 comprises 14 residues.

This clonotype was picked up a small number of times. The CDR3 DNA sequence: TGCAGTGCGCGAGACAGGAGCTCTGGAAACACCATATATTTT. This gives the protein CSARDRSSGNTIYF. The chain combines TRBV20-1 with TRBJ1-3; possibly TRBD1 for D (6 bases). The V and J ends lost 6 bases and 0 bases respectively, with 12 bases between them. Germline CDR1 is DFQATT and CDR2 is SNEGSKA (reference sequence). The CDR3 is 14 residues long.

The chain links TRBV4-3 to TRBJ2-3, with TRBD2 matching 8 bases. The germline gives CDR1 LGHNA, CDR2 YSLEER. J lost 11 bases, V lost 5 bases, and 6 bases had no gene match. CDR3 length equals 12 residues. The CDR3 coding sequence is TGCGCCAGCAGCAGTATAGCGGGACTGCAGTATTTT. Amino acids: CASSSIAGLQYF.

There are a few counts of this clonotype. This rearrangement joins TRBV20-1 to TRBJ2-7; D possibly corresponds to TRBD2 (6 bases). Germline V lookup: CDR1 DFQATT, CDR2 SNEGSKA (reference sequence). This CDR3 has 11 residues. The CDR3 reads CRARGGYEQYF. CDR3 DNA: TGCAGGGCGCGGGGAGGCTACGAGCAGTACTTC.

This clonotype was counted at least ten times. This chain connects TRBV29-1 to TRBJ1-1; D remains ambiguous. This CDR3 has 12 amino acids. The ends were cut back, 7 bases at V and 6 bases at J, with 15 bases in the middle. The germline V gene has CDR1 SQVTM and CDR2 ANQGSEA. The CDR3, as DNA: TGCAGCGGAGCCGCCCCGTCAGCTGAAGCTTTCTTT. Translating it yields CSGAAPSAEAFF.

This clonotype occurred many times. The V call is TRBV30, the J call TRBJ2-2; unclear D gene. Germline values: CDR1 GTSNPN, CDR2 SVGIG (reference sequence). This CDR3 has 11 residues. V lost 8 bases to trimming and J lost 3 bases, with 7 bases between them. The CDR3 here is CARRYTGELFF. The CDR3 bases are TGTGCCCGAAGGTACACCGGGGAGCTGTTTTTT.

This clonotype was seen repeatedly, ten times or more. This chain joins TRBV20-1 and TRBJ2-5; 7 bases align to TRBD2. The CDR3 sequence is 13 residues long. CDR1 is DFQATT and CDR2 is SNEGSKA in the germline V gene (reference sequence). The trim removed 3 bases at V and 5 bases at J, leaving 6 bases unmatched. The CDR3 loop is CSASRTSQETQYF. The CDR3 coding sequence is TGCAGTGCTAGCCGGACTAGTCAGGAGACCCAGTACTTC.

The chain uses TRBV10-3 and TRBJ2-5; 8 bases are a match to TRBD1. This CDR3 is built from 14 residues. Germline CDR1 ENHRY, CDR2 SYGVKD. The V and J ends lost 8 bases and 5 bases, in that order; junction bases with no gene match: 10. The CDR3 reads CAIGARRQGETQYF. CDR3 nucleotide sequence: TGTGCCATCGGTGCCCGACGACAGGGGGAGACCCAGTACTTC.

This rearrangement joins TRBV24-1 to TRBJ1-5; possibly TRBD1 for D (5 bases). The germline gives CDR1 KGHDR, CDR2 SFDVKD. The CDR3 is 13 residues long. The V end was cut by 10 bases, the J end by 4 bases, with 13 bases between. Written as DNA, the CDR3 is TGTGCCACACAGGCGTACGGGAATCAGCCCCAGCATTTT. It translates to CATQAYGNQPQHF.

The table lists this clonotype with a few counts. The chain is built from TRBV7-6 and TRBJ2-1; D gene uncertain. V lost 5 bases to trimming and J lost 5 bases, with 10 bases between them. The CDR3 extends over 13 amino acids. Germline CDR1 is SGHVS and CDR2 is FNYEAQ. The CDR3 spells CASSPRPNNEQFF. The CDR3 coding sequence is TGTGCCAGCAGCCCCCGGCCAAACAATGAGCAGTTCTTC.

In its sample, this clonotype was seen many times. The chain uses TRBV12-3 or TRBV12-4 and TRBJ1-3, with D maybe TRBD1 (5 bases). The CDR3 totals 11 residues. V shed 6 bases and J shed 10 bases, with 10 bases lying between them. As DNA, the CDR3 is TGTGCCAGCAGAGGGGCTCCAACCATATATTTT. It encodes CASRGAPTIYF.

The chain has TRBV7-2 and TRBJ2-7; TRBD2 matches 9 bases. The CDR3 runs 15 residues. Per germline, CDR1 SGHTA and CDR2 FQGNSA. J gave up 3 bases and V 0 bases, and 3 bases lay outside the gene matches. The CDR3 DNA reads as TGTGCCAGCAGCTTAGCCGCGGGGGGGTTCTACGAGCAGTACTTC. This translates into CASSLAAGGFYEQYF.

Remarks on this clonotype: Here the CDR3 omits its conserved ending phenylalanine or tryptophan, so a read error is the likely source. The chain joins TRBV11-2 to TRBJ2-5; D might be TRBD1 (5 bases). Trimming left V 0 bases short and J 5 bases short, with 13 bases between. Germline V CDR1 and CDR2: SGHAT, FQNNGV. This CDR3 region has 15 residues. CDR3 protein: CASSLDVPGLETQYL. Written as DNA, the CDR3 is TGTGCCAGCAGCTTAGATGTTCCAGGGCTGGAGACCCAGTACTTA.

The chain uses TRBV9 and TRBJ2-1; D may be TRBD2 (7 bases). V shed 3 bases and J shed 5 bases, with 12 bases lying between them. This CDR3 comprises 14 residues. Germline V gene lookup returns CDR1 SGDLS and CDR2 YYNGEE. CDR3 DNA: TGTGCCAGCAGCGGTGGGGGGGGCGACAATGAGCAGTTCTTC. Translating gives CASSGGGGDNEQFF.

This clonotype turned up a few times. The CDR3 reads CASSLGLRAGGGETQYF. CDR3 nucleotides: TGTGCCAGCAGCTTAGGCCTCCGGGCAGGGGGTGGAGAGACCCAGTACTTC. The gene calls are TRBV11-2 and TRBJ2-5; TRBD1 matches at 7 bases. This CDR3 spans 17 amino acids. Germline trimming cut 1 base from V and 4 bases from J; bases unmatched to any gene: 12. Germline V gives CDR1 SGHAT, CDR2 FQNNGV.

This clonotype was counted many times. The chain recombines TRBV20-1 with TRBJ2-7, with TRBD1 identical over 10 bases. Germline loops: CDR1 DFQATT, CDR2 SNEGSKA (reference sequence). V dropped 5 bases and J dropped 2; count of bases not matched to a gene: 6. The CDR3 totals 14 residues. In DNA form, the CDR3 reads TGCAGTGCTGAGAGGGACAGGGGTCCCTACGAGCAGTACTTC. Its translation: CSAERDRGPYEQYF.

The DNA for the CDR3 is TGTGCCAGCAGCCAGTCGACAGGGGAAGAGACCCAGTACTTC. This codes for CASSQSTGEETQYF. The chain couples TRBV14 to TRBJ2-5, with 8 bases identical to TRBD1. Trimming removed 3 bases from V and 3 bases from J; junction bases left unmatched: 3. The CDR3 has 14 amino acids. Looked up from germline, CDR1 is SGHDN and CDR2 is FVKESK.

The genes are TRBV28 and TRBJ1-6; D remains unclear. The CDR3 is 16 amino acids. V was clipped by 5 bases and J by 0 bases, with 11 bases between them. Per the germline V gene, CDR1 is MDHEN and CDR2 is SYDVKM. The CDR3 protein is CASSTPGSSYNSPLHF. The CDR3 nucleotides read TGTGCCAGCAGTACCCCGGGGAGCTCCTATAATTCACCCCTCCACTTT.

Remarks on this clonotype: One end of the junction is discordant with germline, which a read error may explain. The genes are TRBV20-1 and TRBJ2-1; 10 positions agree with TRBD2. CDR1 and CDR2 from the germline V gene are DFQATT and SNEGSKA (reference sequence). This CDR3 has 16 amino acids. DNA for the CDR3: TGCGGTGCTAGAGATCGTACTAGCGGGGTCTACAATGAGCAGTTCTTC. Its protein is CGARDRTSGVYNEQFF.